Detailed here is one T cell receptor beta chain. This clonotype has ten or more counts. The antigen it recognizes is unknown. Base quality data are lacking; no much larger clone is found one base away. The junction shows trimming of 3 bases on V and 2 bases on J, plus 8 bases between the germline ends. The germline V gene provides CDR1 SGHAT and CDR2 FQNNGV. From its cysteine to its phenylalanine, the CDR3 spans 13 amino acids. Only CDR3 DNA is held: 39 bases, read in frame from base 1. The study was a case-control design nested within a healthcare worker cohort in London, UK, with weekly nasopharyngeal swab PCR tests and blood sampling. Healthcare workers were recruited during the week of the UK lockdown, between 23 and 31 March 2020, and followed weekly for up to 16 weeks. These data belong to a study of early T cells in non-severe SARS-CoV-2 infection (dated by TCRdb to the early 2020s). A note on the overall study: Because TCR sequencing relied on bulk RNA taken from unsorted whole blood, pairing of alpha and beta chains was not possible. General study outcomes and caveats: VDJdb matching was skewed toward anti-spike CD8 responses and likely underestimated virus-specific expansions by missing private and CD4 specificities.

The library was made by 5' RACE. The data were produced on a NextSeq 500. Unique molecular identifiers were attached to individual cDNA molecules in the TCR library protocol so that sequencing error and PCR bias could be corrected. TCR alpha and beta chains were both sequenced, and the abundances of alpha and beta sequences in each sample were closely correlated with each other. Regarding the original processing steps: Decombinator V4 was used to perform V gene, J gene and CDR3 annotation of TCR sequences. Expanded TCRs were defined as changing significantly between any two time points under a Poisson model with p below 0.0001. TCR abundances were normalised to the total number of TCRs sequenced in each sample and reported as counts per million. TRAV1-2 paired with TRAJ12, TRAJ20 or TRAJ33 defined MAIT TCRs, while TRAV10 paired with TRAJ18 defined iNKT TCRs. VDJdb, accessed on 1 November 2021, was searched for TCRs annotated for CMV, EBV and SARS-CoV-2, and TCRs annotated for more than one antigen were excluded. TCRdb reran the public reads through fastp at Q25 and MiXCR, keeping productive beta chains. Rows are combined by CDR3 protein, so each entry shows the most common genes and DNA. These V and J calls originate from TCRdb's pipeline instead of the authors' own analysis. The sample table holds 68,000 or so distinct CDR3 sequences, of which 10% to 15% were seen once. The top ten clones comprise about 4.3% of the sample.

The chain is encoded by TRBV11-2 joined to TRBJ2-7; no D gene is confidently identified. This sequence was found in an adult who was a healthcare worker with PCR-confirmed SARS-CoV-2 infection or an uninfected control (not recorded which). Sequenced sample: whole blood. The nucleotide sequence is TGTGCCAGCAGCTTCCAGACGACCTACGAGCAGTACTTC. It translates as CASSFQTTYEQYF.